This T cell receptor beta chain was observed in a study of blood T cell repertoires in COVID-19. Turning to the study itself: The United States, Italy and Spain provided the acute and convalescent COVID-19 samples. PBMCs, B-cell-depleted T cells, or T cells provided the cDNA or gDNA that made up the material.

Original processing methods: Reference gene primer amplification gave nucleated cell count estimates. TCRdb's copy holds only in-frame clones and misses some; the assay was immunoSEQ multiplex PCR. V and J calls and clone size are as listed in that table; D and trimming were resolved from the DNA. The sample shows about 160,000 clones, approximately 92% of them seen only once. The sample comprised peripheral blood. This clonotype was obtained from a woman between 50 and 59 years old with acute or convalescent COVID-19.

CDR3 sequence: CASSIQGALNTEAFF. The CDR3 DNA reads as TGTGCCAGCAGTATACAGGGGGCCCTGAACACTGAAGCTTTCTTT. The chain carries TRBV2 and TRBJ1-1; 9 nucleotides agree with TRBD1. Germline V lookup: CDR1 SNHLY, CDR2 FYNNEI. This CDR3 region has 15 residues. V gave up 5 bases and J gave up 0 bases; unmatched junction bases: 4.